The source of this TCR beta chain is a study of identical twins. This clonotype was counted only a few times. TCRdb recomputed calls from the 5' RACE reads with MiXCR, one row per CDR3 protein. The data hold 500,000 or so distinct CDR3 sequences, with 22% observed a single time. The CDR3 has 14 residues. V lost 0 bases to trimming and J lost 5 bases, with 12 bases between them. CDR1 and CDR2 (germline): SGHDT, YYEEEE. The same data also contributed to another study, on T cells expressing NK-cell markers.

Sequencing input: CD4+ T cells sorted from blood. The clonotype comes from a woman under 30 in good health. This chain joins TRBV5-6 and TRBJ2-7; D uncertain. CDR3: CASSLVRVFNEQYF. The CDR3 DNA is TGTGCCAGCAGCTTGGTTCGGGTCTTCAACGAGCAGTACTTC.